This T cell receptor beta chain appears in the sequencing data of a study of shared clonotypes between healthy human individuals. Study-wide results and limits: Relative to their counterparts shared across all four donors, non-shared clonotypes exhibited diminished generation probabilities. Blood was the sole source, and tissue repertoires probably differ. For naive CD4 cells, roughly 4.8% of clonotypes were shared across a handful of donors.

Remarks on this clone: The antigen is not known.

The CDR3 has 13 residues. Germline lookup yields CDR1 SEHNR and CDR2 FQNEAQ (reference sequence). V gave up 4 bases and J gave up 3 bases, with 6 bases separating them. In the naive CD8 group, cells lacked CD45RO and were positively selected for CCR7, so terminally differentiated effector memory CD45RA+ cells were left out. Using 200 ng DNA, approximately 30,000 T cell genomes, the sorted-subset replicate PCRs were run. Assay used: immunoSEQ multiplex PCR; TCRdb lists only in-frame clones, some missing. Of about 820,000 clones listed, roughly 92% were seen once; the top ten hold about 24%. This sequence originates from a man in his thirties or forties in good health. Sequenced: naive CD8+ T cells sorted from blood. The chain links TRBV7-9 to TRBJ2-2; D perhaps matches TRBD2 (6 bases). In DNA form, the CDR3 reads TGTGCCAGCAGCTCGGGGGACACCGGGGAGCTGTTTTTT. Its protein product is CASSSGDTGELFF.